These 15 T cell receptor beta chains originate from one sample sequenced in a study of spatial heterogeneity in lung cancer. Time point: sample taken at primary tumor resection. Unsorted whole RNA samples from tumor, nontumor lung or frozen PBMC were sequenced. TCRdb reprocessed the 5' RACE reads with MiXCR, giving one entry per CDR3 protein. The table records over 7,500 distinct CDR3 sequences, roughly 8.6% of them present only once. The specimen comprised PBMCs, sampled at surgery. These receptors came from a male donor with early-stage non-small cell lung cancer.

This clonotype was observed at least ten times. A library prepared for alpha chains yielded this beta chain as an off-target read; its size is of little meaning. This rearrangement joins TRBV11-3 to TRBJ2-3; 9 bases are shared with TRBD2. The CDR3 length is 16 residues. The trim removed 8 bases at V and 0 bases at J, leaving 9 bases unmatched. Germline lookup yields CDR1 SGHNT and CDR2 YENEEA. Here the CDR3 reads CASEVAGALSTDTQYF. The CDR3 DNA reads TGTGCCAGCGAGGTAGCGGGAGCCTTGAGCACAGATACGCAGTATTTT.

This clonotype occurred many times. Little can be read into the size of this beta chain, an off-target read in a library designed for alpha chains. This rearrangement joins TRBV5-4 to TRBJ2-1, with TRBD2 identical over 7 bases. Germline CDR1 and CDR2: SGHNT and YYREEE (reference sequence). The CDR3 totals 15 residues. V lost 3 bases, J lost 7 bases, and 10 bases stayed unmatched. The CDR3 DNA follows: TGTGCCAGCAGCTACGTGGGAGGGCCCTCGAATGAGCAGTTCTTC. This codes for CASSYVGGPSNEQFF.

Turning to this clonotype: Because the library targeted alpha chains, this beta chain is an off-target read whose size means little. The rearrangement joins TRBV7-2 to TRBJ2-3; tentatively, D is TRBD1 (6 bases). Trimming took 2 bases from V and 4 from J, leaving 19 bases between them. This CDR3 comprises 17 residues. Germline V CDR1 and CDR2: SGHTA, FQGNSA. CDR3 nucleotide sequence: TGTGCCAGCAGCTTAAGGTGGGGGCGCGGAAAAGCAGATACGCAGTATTTT. Amino acids: CASSLRWGRGKADTQYF.

The table lists this clonotype with a few counts. Found in a library prepared for alpha chains, this beta chain is an off-target read, and its abundance has little meaning. The gene calls are TRBV20-1 and TRBJ2-3; 11 bases map to TRBD2. V trimming: 6 bases; J trimming: 2 bases; junction bases outside the gene matches: 7. The CDR3 is made up of 15 amino acids. Germline CDR1 and CDR2: DFQATT and SNEGSKA (reference sequence). This chain's CDR3 is CSALGTSGPTDTQYF. CDR3 DNA: TGCAGTGCCCTGGGGACTAGCGGACCCACAGATACGCAGTATTTT.

This clonotype was counted ten times or more. The library was designed around alpha chains, so this beta chain is a stray read whose abundance carries little weight. The chain has TRBV6-4 and TRBJ2-1; TRBD2 aligns across 11 bases. Germline trimming cut 5 bases from V and 0 bases from J; bases unmatched to any gene: 0. There are 15 residues in the CDR3. Germline V CDR1 and CDR2: MRHNA, SNTAGT. Here the CDR3 reads CASSTSGSSYNEQFF. The CDR3, as DNA: TGTGCCAGCAGTACTAGCGGGAGCTCCTACAATGAGCAGTTCTTC.

This clonotype was seen repeatedly, ten times or more. Within a library made for alpha chains, this beta chain is off target, and its count is uninformative. V usage is TRBV25-1 and J usage is TRBJ2-1; D gene ambiguous. This CDR3 is built from 14 residues. The V end lost 0 bases, the J end lost 4 bases, and 7 bases lay between the germline ends. Germline loops: CDR1 MGHDK, CDR2 SYGVNS. CDR3 coding DNA: TGTGCCAGCAGTGAATATGAGGATTACAATGAGCAGTTCTTC. Protein: CASSEYEDYNEQFF.

This clonotype was counted many times. In a library made to pick up alpha chains, this beta chain is a stray read with a size that means little. CDR3 amino acids: CASSGTENPYEQYF. The CDR3 coding sequence is TGTGCCAGCAGCGGGACAGAAAATCCCTACGAGCAGTACTTC. This chain connects TRBV25-1 to TRBJ2-7, with 7 bases that match TRBD1. The germline gives CDR1 MGHDK, CDR2 SYGVNS. With V trimmed by 6 bases and J by 2 bases, 7 bases remained unmatched. The CDR3 totals 14 residues.

This clonotype was seen repeatedly, ten times or more. The library was built for alpha chains, so this beta chain is an off-target read and its size means little. V gene TRBV5-1 combines with J gene TRBJ2-7, with a tentative D call TRBD1 (6 bases). Germline V CDR1 and CDR2: SGHRS, YFSETQ. V was pared by 3 bases and J by 3 bases, with 13 bases between. The CDR3 contains 14 residues. This chain's CDR3 is CASSSGQTFYEQYF. CDR3 coding DNA: TGCGCCAGCAGCTCCGGACAGACCTTCTACGAGCAGTACTTC. The full variable domain, completed using reference TRBV5-1 and TRBJ2-7, is KAGVTQTPRYLIKTRGQQVTLSCSPISGHRSVSWYQQTPGQGLQFLFEYFSETQRNKGNFPGRFSGRQFSNSRSEMNVSTLELGDSALYLCASSSGQTFYEQYFGPGTRLTVT.

For this clonotype: Since the library was made to target alpha chains, this beta chain is a stray read and its abundance is not meaningful. This sequence joins TRBV4-1 and TRBJ2-7, with 13 bases identical to TRBD2. This CDR3 has 16 residues. The germline V gene encodes CDR1 MGHRA and CDR2 YSYEKL. V was clipped by 4 bases and J by 4 bases; unmatched bases: 7. The CDR3 nucleotides read TGCGCCAGCAGCCCTGGGACTAGCGGGAAAGAATACGAGCAGTACTTC. Protein product: CASSPGTSGKEYEQYF.

This clonotype has a count of ten or more. This beta chain came through as a stray read in a library set up for alpha chains, and its size says little. The chain links TRBV7-9 to TRBJ2-1; D remains ambiguous. Germline CDR1 is SEHNR and CDR2 is FQNEAQ (reference sequence). V dropped 2 bases and J dropped 0 bases, with 14 bases sitting between them. The CDR3 is made up of 17 amino acids. CDR3 region: CASSLSIGRSSYNEQFF. In nucleotides, the CDR3 is TGTGCCAGCAGCTTATCGATTGGACGTAGCTCCTACAATGAGCAGTTCTTC.

The table lists this clonotype with many counts. A library prepared for alpha chains yielded this beta chain as an off-target read; its size is of little meaning. The chain employs TRBV27 and TRBJ1-1; TRBD1 is a possible D gene (6 bases). Trimming left V 2 bases short and J 5 bases short, with 15 bases between. CDR3 length equals 15 residues. Germline assignment: CDR1 MNHEY and CDR2 SMNVEV (reference sequence). In DNA, the CDR3 is TGTGCCAGCAGTTTAGGAACAGGGCGAGGGACTGAAGCTTTCTTT. Encoded protein: CASSLGTGRGTEAFF.

This clonotype was recorded many times. This beta chain appears as a stray read in a library generated for alpha chains; its size is not informative. The J gene is TRBJ1-5, the V gene TRBV6-6; D call uncertain. The CDR3 extends over 13 amino acids. The germline gives CDR1 MNHNY, CDR2 SVGAGI (reference sequence). The V end lost 8 bases, the J end lost 9 bases, and 17 bases lay between the germline ends. The CDR3 here is CASQREPRAPQHF. The CDR3 bases are TGTGCCAGCCAAAGGGAACCCCGGGCGCCCCAGCATTTT.

This clonotype was counted ten times or more. The library was built for alpha chains, so this beta chain is an off-target read and its size means little. The V gene is TRBV2, the J gene TRBJ2-1; D not resolved. Germline CDR1 SNHLY, CDR2 FYNNEI. This CDR3 region has 13 residues. The ends were cut back, 7 bases at V and 0 bases at J, with 7 bases in the middle. CDR3 nucleotide sequence: TGTGCCAGCAAGTATAGCTCCTACAATGAGCAGTTCTTC. This encodes CASKYSSYNEQFF. Variable domain in full (rest from reference TRBV2 and TRBJ2-1): EPEVTQTPSHQVTQMGQEVILRCVPISNHLYFYWYRQILGQKVEFLVSFYNNEISEKSEIFDDQFSVERPDGSNFTLKIRSTKLEDSAMYFCASKYSSYNEQFFGPGTRLTVL.

This clonotype was seen ten or more times. In a library made to pick up alpha chains, this beta chain is a stray read with a size that means little. V and J are TRBV28 and TRBJ1-1; no reliable D call. V lost 4 bases to trimming and J lost 3 bases, with 6 bases between them. The CDR3 has 12 residues. Per the germline V gene, CDR1 is MDHEN and CDR2 is SYDVKM. CDR3 coding DNA: TGTGCCAGCAGTTCCTCCGACACTGAAGCTTTCTTT. Protein product: CASSSSDTEAFF.

This clonotype has more than one count but fewer than ten. A library made for alpha chains picked up this beta chain off target, so its size means little. V and J are TRBV20-1 and TRBJ2-7; 8 nucleotides line up with TRBD2. The V gene end was trimmed by 1 base and the J gene end by 6 bases; junction bases not matched to a gene: 20. Germline CDR1 reads DFQATT; CDR2 reads SNEGSKA (reference sequence). The CDR3 has 18 amino acids. CDR3 nucleotides: TGCAGTGCTAGAGCCCCAAACCTACTTGAGCGGGAGTACGGCGAGCAGTACTTC. This translates into CSARAPNLLEREYGEQYF.